This TCR beta chain emerged from a study of blood T cell repertoires in COVID-19 (dated by TCRdb to between 2020 and 2021). Regarding the complete study: Samples from collaborators originated in the United States, Italy and Spain and spanned both the acute and convalescent phases of COVID-19. Where available, HLA class I and class II types were obtained from metadata supplied by the sample provider rather than from assay-based typing. Nearly every sample came with metadata listing a de-identified subject ID, COVID-19 status, age in years and sex. A freely available public database, intended as a resource for researchers studying the immune response to SARS-CoV-2, is where the repertoires were released. The prospective study material was composed of cDNA or gDNA derived from T cells, B-cell-depleted T cells, or PBMCs. The samples were drawn from two sources: the first 160 participants of the ongoing ImmuneRACE study, and 1,200 or so subjects contributed by 6 global collaborators. Deeply sampled blood TCRbeta repertoires from subjects exposed to, actively infected with, or recovered from COVID-19 were included in the dataset.

On this clone: The antigen this receptor binds is unknown. No base-level quality is on record; no much larger clone is a single base apart.

TCRbeta CDR3 regions were amplified from genomic DNA using the immunoSEQ Assay, a bias-controlled multiplex PCR. The paper's processing steps were these. The number of nucleated cells in each sample was estimated by amplification of reference gene primers within the assay. To quantify the absolute abundance of each unique TCRbeta CDR3 rearrangement, sequence reads were collapsed and filtered. For each sample, productive Simpson clonality was calculated as the square root of Simpson's diversity index across productive rearrangements. TCRdb took this table from immuneACCESS and kept in-frame rearrangements with V and J called. Such tables lack part of the clones; where checked against another copy, unresolved V genes explain under half of the gap, and the rest is unexplained. V, J and clone size are those of that table, while D and trimming were read from the DNA. This sample comprises approximately 210,000 clones, roughly nine tenths of them detected only once. The ten biggest clones cover approximately 1.8% of the sample.

Whole blood was collected in K2EDTA tubes by collaborating institutions according to the institutions' own protocols. For TCRbeta analysis, collaborator samples were shipped as frozen whole blood, as isolated PBMCs, or as DNA extracted from either sample type. The CDR3 goes from the cysteine to the phenylalanine over 16 residues. Of the read, only the CDR3 DNA is kept; its 48 bases are in frame from base 1. Per the germline V gene, SNHLY is the CDR1 and FYNNEI is the CDR2. Trimming leaves V shorter by 6 bases and J shorter by 0 bases, with the junction holding 10 bases beyond the gene matches. Results and caveats for the whole study, not just this receptor: Clinical and demographic metadata were provided uncurated, with the amount varying by source and participant.

Rearrangement joined TRBV2 to TRBJ1-1; 7 bases in between match TRBD1. Specimen: peripheral blood. This sequence was found in a man aged 65-85 years with acute or convalescent COVID-19. CDR3 loop: CASSATGLGMNTEAFF. DNA sequence: TGTGCCAGCAGCGCGACAGGGCTGGGGATGAACACTGAAGCTTTCTTT.